Listed below are T cell receptor beta chains from one sample, sequenced in a study of blood T cell repertoires in COVID-19. Profiling relied on immunoSEQ multiplex PCR, and the TCRdb table lists in-frame clones only, not all of them. The sample includes hundreds of thousands of clones, over 80% of them seen just once. The sequenced material came from PBMCs or T cells enriched from blood (not recorded which). The source is a woman in her 30s with acute COVID-19. CDR3s include the opening cysteine and the closing phenylalanine or tryptophan. A D gene is named only where the DNA matches it firmly. The listing skips clone size in some rows; elsewhere it reads once, few, many or a size class.

clone_size: .
j_call: TRBJ1-5
v_call: TRBV7-8
d_call: .
cdr3_aa: CASSLRGYQPQHF
cdr3_nt: TGTGCCAGCAGCCTACGGGGTTATCAGCCCCAGCATTTT

clone_size: .
j_call: TRBJ2-5
v_call: TRBV27
d_call: TRBD2
cdr3_aa: CASSLTSGAQETQYF
cdr3_nt: TGTGCCAGCAGTTTAACTAGCGGGGCTCAAGAGACCCAGTACTTC

clone_size: .
j_call: TRBJ1-1
v_call: TRBV11-2
d_call: .
cdr3_aa: CASRPLTLMNTEAFF
cdr3_nt: TGTGCCAGCAGACCTCTGACACTGATGAACACTGAAGCTTTCTTT

clone_size: .
j_call: TRBJ2-3
v_call: TRBV19
d_call: TRBD2
cdr3_aa: CASSILAGGYTQYF
cdr3_nt: TGTGCCAGTAGTATTCTAGCGGGGGGTTACACGCAGTATTTT

clone_size: .
j_call: TRBJ1-1
v_call: TRBV3-1/TRBV3-2
d_call: .
cdr3_aa: CASSHGRVVEAFF
cdr3_nt: TGTGCCAGCAGCCACGGCAGGGTGGTTGAAGCTTTCTTT

clone_size: .
j_call: TRBJ1-6
v_call: TRBV7-9
d_call: .
cdr3_aa: CASSLMGPSYNSPLHF
cdr3_nt: TGTGCCAGCAGCTTAATGGGGCCCTCCTATAATTCACCCCTCCACTTT

clone_size: .
j_call: TRBJ1-4
v_call: TRBV4-1
d_call: .
cdr3_aa: CASSQGRGEGLFF
cdr3_nt: TGCGCCAGCAGCCAAGGCCGGGGGGAAGGACTGTTTTTT

clone_size: once
j_call: TRBJ1-3
v_call: TRBV11-2
d_call: TRBD1
cdr3_aa: CASSLAGGGNTIYF
cdr3_nt: TGTGCCAGCAGCTTAGCAGGGGGAGGAAACACCATATATTTT

clone_size: few
j_call: TRBJ1-2
v_call: TRBV27
d_call: .
cdr3_aa: CASSPSGGEKMNGYTF
cdr3_nt: TGTGCCAGCAGTCCTAGCGGGGGGGAGAAAATGAATGGCTACACCTTC

clone_size: .
j_call: TRBJ1-2
v_call: TRBV2
d_call: .
cdr3_aa: CASSVRTDSNYGYTF
cdr3_nt: TGTGCCAGCAGTGTAAGGACAGATTCTAACTATGGCTACACCTTC

clone_size: .
j_call: TRBJ2-5
v_call: TRBV11-2
d_call: TRBD1
cdr3_aa: CASSLRWTGIGETQYF
cdr3_nt: TGTGCCAGCAGCTTACGTTGGACAGGGATTGGGGAGACCCAGTACTTC

clone_size: .
j_call: TRBJ1-1
v_call: TRBV7-2
d_call: .
cdr3_aa: CASSLSGSHTEAFF
cdr3_nt: TGTGCCAGCAGCTTGAGCGGATCCCACACTGAAGCTTTCTTT